The 9 T cell receptor beta chains in this list originate from one sample, sequenced in a study of T cell clonality in common variable immunodeficiency. Method: immunoSEQ multiplex PCR; TCRdb's copy keeps in-frame clones and lacks some. Sampling found roughly 50,000 clones, none seen once. The sequencing sample was made of peripheral blood mononuclear cells. These TCRs come from a person aged 18 to 70 in good health.

Comment on this clone: Read sequence stops 3 residues before the CDR3 end, and the germline J gene provides the missing end. The J gene is TRBJ1-2, the V gene TRBV13, with TRBD1 identical over 12 bases. This CDR3 comprises 15 residues. Germline CDR1 PRHDT, CDR2 FYEKMQ (reference sequence). V was pared by 4 bases and J by 5 bases, with 5 bases of the junction left unmatched. The sequenced part of the CDR3 DNA is TGTGCCAGCAGCTCCGGGACAGGGGGCAGATATGGC. It specifies CASSSGTGGRYG. The CDR3, in full, reads CASSSGTGGRYGYTF.

This clone was counted many times. The read gets to within 3 residues of the CDR3 end, and the germline J gene fills in the rest. The chain joins TRBV10-3 to TRBJ2-1, with TRBD2 matching 8 bases. CDR1 ENHRY and CDR2 SYGVKD come from the germline V gene. The CDR3 loop spans 14 amino acids. V lost 6 bases to trimming and J lost 6 bases; unmatched junction nucleotides: 7. The part of the CDR3 DNA that was read is TGTGCCATCAGACGGGGACTAGGGGCCAATGAG. It yields the protein CAIRRGLGANE. The full CDR3 reads CAIRRGLGANEQFF.

In its sample, this clone was seen many times. The CDR3 goes on 3 residues after the read ends, and that part is filled in from the germline J gene. The gene calls are TRBV5-1 and TRBJ2-3, with TRBD2 identical over 9 bases. Germline loops: CDR1 SGHRS, CDR2 YFSETQ. Unmatched junction bases numbered 9, after V lost 1 base and J lost 6 bases. This CDR3 has 16 amino acids. The DNA read from the CDR3 is TGCGCCAGCAGCTTGAGGACTAGCGCTTCGAGGGATACG. This sequence encodes CASSLRTSASRDT. The full-length CDR3 reads as CASSLRTSASRDTQYF.

This clone occurred a few times. The CDR3 protein is CASSVGSYGYTF. The sequenced part of the CDR3 DNA is TGTGCCAGCAGCGTAGGTTCATATGGC. This rearrangement joins TRBV11-3 to TRBJ1-2; D is uncertain. The read finishes 3 residues shy of the CDR3 end, and the germline J gene is used to complete it. The CDR3 extends over 12 amino acids. The germline gives CDR1 SGHNT, CDR2 YENEEA. V dropped 5 bases and J dropped 5 bases, with 9 bases sitting between them.

This clone was seen at least ten times. The part of the CDR3 DNA that was read is TGTGCCAGTAGTGTTTCTAGCGGGAGAGCCTACGAG. It is translated as CASSVSSGRAYE. The entire CDR3 protein is CASSVSSGRAYEQYF. This sequence joins TRBV19 and TRBJ2-7; 10 positions agree with TRBD2. Read coverage stops 3 residues before the CDR3 terminus; the germline J gene supplies the remainder. Germline loops: CDR1 LNHDA, CDR2 SQIVND (reference sequence). This CDR3 has 15 amino acids. The J segment lost 2 bases and the V segment lost 5 bases, leaving 6 bases of the junction unmatched.

This clone was observed at least ten times. The CDR3 is cut off 3 residues early in the read; its end comes from the germline J gene. The V call is TRBV5-1, the J call TRBJ2-6; no firm D call. CDR3 length equals 15 residues. CDR1 and CDR2 from the germline V gene are SGHRS and YFSETQ. Trimming shortened V by 5 bases and J by 0 bases, and 9 bases separated the two germline ends. CDR3 DNA (partial): TGCGCCAGCAGTACCACAACCTCTGGGGCCAACGTC. Translation gives CASSTTTSGANV. The full-length CDR3 reads as CASSTTTSGANVLTF.

This clone was picked up many times. The read gets to within 3 residues of the CDR3 end, and the germline J gene fills in the rest. The rearrangement uses TRBV29-1 and TRBJ2-3; D is possibly TRBD1 (5 bases). The CDR3 runs 14 residues. Germline V CDR1 and CDR2: SQVTM, ANQGSEA. Here the CDR3 reads CSVEVSGSSETQYF. The part of the CDR3 DNA that was read is TGCAGCGTTGAAGTGTCAGGGTCTTCGGAGACG.

This clone was seen ten or more times. From the germline J gene comes the end of the CDR3, since the read stops 3 residues before it. The genes are TRBV19 and TRBJ2-1; 8 positions match TRBD2. This CDR3 is 14 amino acids long. The V gene end was trimmed by 7 bases and the J gene end by 8 bases; junction bases not matched to a gene: 10. Germline V gene data show CDR1 as LNHDA and CDR2 as SQIVND (reference sequence). The CDR3 DNA, read in part, is TGTGCCAGTACCATAGCGGGACCCGGCCATGAG. This codes for CASTIAGPGHE. The whole CDR3 sequence is CASTIAGPGHEQFF.

This clone was picked up many times. Read sequence stops 3 residues before the CDR3 end, and the germline J gene provides the missing end. The chain couples TRBV7-6 to TRBJ2-7, with 14 bases that match TRBD2. CDR1 and CDR2 (germline): SGHVS, FNYEAQ. The trim removed 6 bases at V and 5 bases at J, leaving 3 bases unmatched. The CDR3 has 14 residues. The CDR3 protein is CASREGLAGDEQYF. The sequenced CDR3 bases are TGTGCCAGCAGAGAGGGACTAGCGGGAGACGAG.